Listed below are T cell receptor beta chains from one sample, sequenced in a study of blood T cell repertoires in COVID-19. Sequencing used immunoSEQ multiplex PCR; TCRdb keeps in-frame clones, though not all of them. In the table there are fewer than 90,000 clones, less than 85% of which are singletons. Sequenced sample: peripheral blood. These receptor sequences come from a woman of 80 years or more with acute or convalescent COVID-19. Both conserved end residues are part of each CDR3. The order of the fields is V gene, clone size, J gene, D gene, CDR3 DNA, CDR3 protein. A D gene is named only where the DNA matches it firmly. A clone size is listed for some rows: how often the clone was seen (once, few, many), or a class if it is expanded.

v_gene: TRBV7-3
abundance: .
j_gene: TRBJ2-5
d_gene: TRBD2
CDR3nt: TGTGCCAGCAGCCCGGGGAGGGGACAAGAGACCCAGTACTTC
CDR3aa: CASSPGRGQETQYF

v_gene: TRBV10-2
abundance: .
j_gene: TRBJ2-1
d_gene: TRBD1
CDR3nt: TGCGCCAGCCGGACAGGGTCGTACAATGAGCAGTTCTTC
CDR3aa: CASRTGSYNEQFF

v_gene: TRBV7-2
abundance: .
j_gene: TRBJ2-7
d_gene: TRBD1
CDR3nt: TGTGCCAGCAGCTCCGGACAGGATCTAACCTACGAGCAGTACTTC
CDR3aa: CASSSGQDLTYEQYF

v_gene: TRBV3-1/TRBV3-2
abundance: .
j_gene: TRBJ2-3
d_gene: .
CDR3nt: TGTGCCAGCAGCCAAGATAGCGTTCGCGGTACGCAGTATTTT
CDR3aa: CASSQDSVRGTQYF

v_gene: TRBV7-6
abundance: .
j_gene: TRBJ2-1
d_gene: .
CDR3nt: TGTGCCAGCAGCCCCCCAGGGACAAATTACAATGAGCAGTTCTTC
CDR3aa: CASSPPGTNYNEQFF

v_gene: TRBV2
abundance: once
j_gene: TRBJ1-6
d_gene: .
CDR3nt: TGTGCCAGCTTCGATTCAGGGGATTCACCCCTCCACTTT
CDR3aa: CASFDSGDSPLHF

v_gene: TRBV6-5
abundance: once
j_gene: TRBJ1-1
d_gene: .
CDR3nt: TGTGCCAGCAGACTCGGGGGAACCACTGAAGCTTTCTTT
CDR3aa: CASRLGGTTEAFF

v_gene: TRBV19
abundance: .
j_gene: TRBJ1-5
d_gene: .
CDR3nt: TGTGCCAGTAGTATTCAGTTTCGCAATCAGCCCCAGCATTTT
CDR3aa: CASSIQFRNQPQHF

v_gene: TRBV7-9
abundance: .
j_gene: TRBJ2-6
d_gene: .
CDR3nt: TGTGCCAGCAGCTTAGGAGCTGGGGCCAACGTCCTGACTTTC
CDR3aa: CASSLGAGANVLTF

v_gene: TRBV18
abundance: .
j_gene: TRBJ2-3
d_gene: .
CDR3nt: TGTGCCAGCTCACCAAGGGGGGGGGCTAGCACAGATACGCAGTATTTT
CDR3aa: CASSPRGGASTDTQYF

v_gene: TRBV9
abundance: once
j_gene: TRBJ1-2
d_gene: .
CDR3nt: TGTGCCAGCAGCGTAGCGGCGGGGCGGTATGGCTACACCTTC
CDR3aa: CASSVAAGRYGYTF

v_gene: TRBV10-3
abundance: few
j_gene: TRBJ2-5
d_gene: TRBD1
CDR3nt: TGTGCCATCAGAGCCGGGACAGGGCGCCAAGAGACCCAGTACTTC
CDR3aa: CAIRAGTGRQETQYF

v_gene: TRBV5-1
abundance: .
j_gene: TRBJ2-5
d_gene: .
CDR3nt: TGCGCCAGCAGCCCTCATACTCAAGAGACCCAGTACTTC
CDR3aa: CASSPHTQETQYF

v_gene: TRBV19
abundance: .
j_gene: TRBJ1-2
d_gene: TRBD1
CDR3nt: TGTGCCAGTGGCATGGGACAGGGGTGGAGCTCTGCTGGCTACACCTTC
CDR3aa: CASGMGQGWSSAGYTF

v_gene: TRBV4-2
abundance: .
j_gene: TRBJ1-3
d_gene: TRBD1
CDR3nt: TGTGCCAGCAGCCCGCGTCCCGGGACAGGGACCGACTCTGGAAACACCATATATTTT
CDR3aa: CASSPRPGTGTDSGNTIYF

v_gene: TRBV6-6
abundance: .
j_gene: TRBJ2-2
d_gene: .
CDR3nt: TGTGCCAGCATGGCAGAGAACACCGGGGAGCTGTTTTTT
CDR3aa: CASMAENTGELFF

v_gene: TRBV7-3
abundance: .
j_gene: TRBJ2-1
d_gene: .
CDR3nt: TGTGCCAGCAGCTTAAACAGTGACAATGAGCAGTTCTTC
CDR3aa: CASSLNSDNEQFF

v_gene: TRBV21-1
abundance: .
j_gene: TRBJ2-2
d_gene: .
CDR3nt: TGTGCCAGCAGCAAAGACCGGGGACAGGGAAGGGACACCGGGGAGCTGTTTTTT
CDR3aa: CASSKDRGQGRDTGELFF

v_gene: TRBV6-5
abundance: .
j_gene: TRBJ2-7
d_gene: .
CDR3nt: TGTGCCAGCAGAAGGGACGGGAGCTCCTACGAGCAGTACTTC
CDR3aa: CASRRDGSSYEQYF

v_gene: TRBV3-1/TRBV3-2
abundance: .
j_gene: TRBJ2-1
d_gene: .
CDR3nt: TGTGCCAGCAGCGCCTCTAATACTCGCGGGAATTACAATGAGCAGTTCTTC
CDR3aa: CASSASNTRGNYNEQFF

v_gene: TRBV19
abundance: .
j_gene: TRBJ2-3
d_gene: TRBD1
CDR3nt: TGTGCCAGTAGGCCGACAGGGAGTTACCCAGATACGCAGTATTTT
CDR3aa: CASRPTGSYPDTQYF

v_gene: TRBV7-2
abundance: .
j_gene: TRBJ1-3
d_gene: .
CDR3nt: TGTGCCAGCAGCGTCGCAGGGGACTCTGGAAACACCATATATTTT
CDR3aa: CASSVAGDSGNTIYF

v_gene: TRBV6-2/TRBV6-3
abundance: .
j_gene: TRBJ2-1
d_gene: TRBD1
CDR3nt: TGTGCCAGCAGTTACGCCACAGGGGTGACAGGAGTTGGGCAGTTCTTC
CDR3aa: CASSYATGVTGVGQFF

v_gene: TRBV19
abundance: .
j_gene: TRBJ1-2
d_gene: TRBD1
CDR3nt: TGTGCCAGTAGGAGACAGGGCGTCACCTTTAACTATGGCTACACCTTC
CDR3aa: CASRRQGVTFNYGYTF

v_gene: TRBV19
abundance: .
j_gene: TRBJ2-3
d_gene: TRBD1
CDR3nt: TGTGCCAGTAGTGCGGACAGGGTCGGCACAGATACGCAGTATTTT
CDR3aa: CASSADRVGTDTQYF

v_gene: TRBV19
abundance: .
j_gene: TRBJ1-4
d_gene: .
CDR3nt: TGTGCCAGTAGTAACACCACAGGGCCCACTAATGAAAAACTGTTTTTT
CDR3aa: CASSNTTGPTNEKLFF

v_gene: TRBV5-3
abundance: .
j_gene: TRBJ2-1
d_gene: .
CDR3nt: TGTGCCAGAAGCTTGAAGGAGGTCAGGTACAATGAGCAGTTCTTC
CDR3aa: CARSLKEVRYNEQFF

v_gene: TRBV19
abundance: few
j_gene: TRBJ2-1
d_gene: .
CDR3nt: TGTGCCAGTAGTATGGAGGGCCAGTGGTACTCTTACAATGAGCAGTTCTTC
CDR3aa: CASSMEGQWYSYNEQFF

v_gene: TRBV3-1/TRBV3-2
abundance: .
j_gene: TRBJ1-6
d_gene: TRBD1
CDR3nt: TGTGCCAGCAGCCAATCCCCGACAGGGACGATGTCACCCCTCCACTTT
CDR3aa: CASSQSPTGTMSPLHF

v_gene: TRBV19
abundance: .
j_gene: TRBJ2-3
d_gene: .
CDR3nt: TGTGCCAGTAGTATTCAGACAGATACGCAGTATTTT
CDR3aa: CASSIQTDTQYF

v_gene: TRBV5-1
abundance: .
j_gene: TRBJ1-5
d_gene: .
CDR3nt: TGCGCCAGCAGCTTGACAGCAGGGAATCAGCCCCAGCATTTT
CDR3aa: CASSLTAGNQPQHF

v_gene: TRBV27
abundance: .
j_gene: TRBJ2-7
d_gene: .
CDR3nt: TGTGCCAGCAGTTCATACCAGACCTACGAGCAGTACTTC
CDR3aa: CASSSYQTYEQYF

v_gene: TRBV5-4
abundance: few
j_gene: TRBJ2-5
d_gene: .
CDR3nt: TGTGCCAGCAGTTGGGCTCAAGAGACCCAGTACTTC
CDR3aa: CASSWAQETQYF

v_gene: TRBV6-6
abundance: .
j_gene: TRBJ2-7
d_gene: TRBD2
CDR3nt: TGTGCCAGCAGTCCCACTAGCGGGAGCTCCCCCTACGAGCAGTACTTC
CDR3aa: CASSPTSGSSPYEQYF

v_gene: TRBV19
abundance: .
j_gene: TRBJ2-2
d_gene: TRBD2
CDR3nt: TGTGCCAGTAGCCTACTAGCGGGAGTTCGTTGGGAGCTGTTTTTT
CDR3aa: CASSLLAGVRWELFF

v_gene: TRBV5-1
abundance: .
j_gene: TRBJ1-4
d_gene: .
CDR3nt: TGCGCCAGCAGCGCCTCATCGGGGTATCGTGAAAAACTGTTTTTT
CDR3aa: CASSASSGYREKLFF

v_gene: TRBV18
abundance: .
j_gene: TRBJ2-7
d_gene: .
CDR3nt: TGTGCCAGCTCACCACTGGGCCTAAGGGAGCAGTACTTC
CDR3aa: CASSPLGLREQYF

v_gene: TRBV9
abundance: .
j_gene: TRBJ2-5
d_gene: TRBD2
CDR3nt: TGTGCCAGCAGCGTAGGGCGGGGGGCGACCCAGTACTTC
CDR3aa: CASSVGRGATQYF